A selection of T cell receptor beta chains follows, all from one sample in a study of Ad26.COV2.S vaccination and SARS-CoV-2 variants. Using immunoSEQ multiplex PCR, the repertoire was profiled, and TCRdb retains in-frame clones only, with some absent. The repertoire holds about 680,000 clones, with around 90% as singletons. Sequencing used peripheral blood, obtained in a trial of Ad26.COV2.S vaccine versus placebo. The receptor source for this set is a person between 18 and 65 years old who received the Ad26.COV2.S COVID-19 vaccine or a placebo. CDR3s include the opening cysteine and the closing phenylalanine or tryptophan. D genes are given only for firm matches. Only some rows state a clone size, as once, few, many or a class for expanded clones.

DNA | CDR3 | size | V | D | J
TGTGCCAGCAGCTTACCGGGAGGGCAAGAGACCCAGTACTTC | CASSLPGGQETQYF | NA | TRBV7-2 | TRBD2 | TRBJ2-5
TGTGCCAGTAGTATAGACTCCGGGACAGGGTTTCTGTACTTC | CASSIDSGTGFLYF | NA | TRBV19 | TRBD1 | TRBJ2-7
TGTGCCAGCAGCCCGGAACTAGCGGGACTCCACGAGCAGTACTTC | CASSPELAGLHEQYF | NA | TRBV3-1/TRBV3-2 | TRBD2 | TRBJ2-7
TGCGCCAGCAGACCCCTCGGCCGAAGAACTAATGAAAAACTGTTTTTT | CASRPLGRRTNEKLFF | NA | TRBV23-1 | NA | TRBJ1-4
TGTGCCAGCAGCTTCGGGGGCTCCGGGGAGCTGTTTTTT | CASSFGGSGELFF | NA | TRBV7-9 | NA | TRBJ2-2
TGTGCCAGCAGCGCAGACAGGGTCTATGGCTACACCTTC | CASSADRVYGYTF | NA | TRBV3-1/TRBV3-2 | TRBD1 | TRBJ1-2
TGTGCCAGCAGCTTATATCTGAACACTGAAGCTTTCTTT | CASSLYLNTEAFF | NA | TRBV7-9 | NA | TRBJ1-1
TGTGCCACCAAAGGGACTAGCGGGAGTACGGGCACCGGGGAGCTGTTTTTT | CATKGTSGSTGTGELFF | NA | TRBV24-1 | TRBD2 | TRBJ2-2
TGTGCCAGCAGGGGGGGCTGGGACGCTGAAGCTTTCTTT | CASRGGWDAEAFF | NA | TRBV5-4 | NA | TRBJ1-1
TGCAGCGTTCCCGCCCCGGCTGCACTAGGCTACACCTTC | CSVPAPAALGYTF | NA | TRBV29-1 | NA | TRBJ1-2
TGTGCCAGCAGTTACTCGTGGGAGGACAGCCCGGCCGGAGCTTTCTTT | CASSYSWEDSPAGAFF | NA | TRBV6-5 | NA | TRBJ1-1
TGTGCCAGCAGCCCCGTCCCGGGACTGTCTGGAAAACTGTTTTTT | CASSPVPGLSGKLFF | NA | TRBV9 | NA | TRBJ1-4
TGCAGCGTTGAAGAAGGGGCTGGTGAAAAACTGTTTTTT | CSVEEGAGEKLFF | NA | TRBV29-1 | NA | TRBJ1-4
TGTGCCAGCTCGGAAGGGACAGGCTACGAGCAGTACTTC | CASSEGTGYEQYF | NA | TRBV18 | TRBD1 | TRBJ2-7
TGTGCCAGCAGCTTAGTGGGGTGGGGGTCTGGCACTGAAGCTTTCTTT | CASSLVGWGSGTEAFF | NA | TRBV7-2 | NA | TRBJ1-1
TGCAGCGTTGAAGATGAGGCAGTCTACGAGCAGTACTTC | CSVEDEAVYEQYF | NA | TRBV29-1 | NA | TRBJ2-7
TGCAGTGCTAGAGTCTACGAGCAGTACTTC | CSARVYEQYF | NA | TRBV20-1 | NA | TRBJ2-7
TGTGCCAGTAGTATGACAGCTGACTATGGCTACACCTTC | CASSMTADYGYTF | once | TRBV19 | NA | TRBJ1-2
TGTGCCAGCAGCTTCACAGGACAGGCCGGGAACACTGAAGCTTTCTTT | CASSFTGQAGNTEAFF | NA | TRBV11-2 | TRBD1 | TRBJ1-1
TGCGCCAGCAGCCAAGATTTGGACAGGGGTGGCTACACCTTC | CASSQDLDRGGYTF | NA | TRBV4-3 | TRBD1 | TRBJ1-2
TGTGCCAGCAGCTTAGGAGGAAGTAACACTGAAGCTTTCTTT | CASSLGGSNTEAFF | once | TRBV7-6 | NA | TRBJ1-1
TGTGCCAGCAGTTACTCGGAGCTAAACTCTGGAAACACCATATATTTT | CASSYSELNSGNTIYF | NA | TRBV6-6 | NA | TRBJ1-3
TGTGCCAGCAGCCCGGACGGGTCCACAGATACGCAGTATTTT | CASSPDGSTDTQYF | NA | TRBV6-6 | NA | TRBJ2-3
TGCGCCAGCAGCTTGCAACCGGGACAGGGGTACAATCAGCCCCAGCATTTT | CASSLQPGQGYNQPQHF | NA | TRBV5-1 | TRBD1 | TRBJ1-5
TGCAGCGTTGACGGTGGGTTGAGCACAGATACGCAGTATTTT | CSVDGGLSTDTQYF | once | TRBV29-1 | NA | TRBJ2-3
TGTGCCAGCACCTATCTGGCGTTTGGCTACACCTTC | CASTYLAFGYTF | NA | TRBV7-9 | NA | TRBJ1-2
TGTGCCAGCAGCTTAACGGTGAACAATGAGCAGTTCTTC | CASSLTVNNEQFF | NA | TRBV7-2 | NA | TRBJ2-1
TGTGCCAGCTCACCCTACCCTAGCCATGGGACCTACGAGCAGTACTTC | CASSPYPSHGTYEQYF | once | TRBV18 | NA | TRBJ2-7
TGTGCCAGCAGCTTGACCGGGGGTCACGGCGAGCAGTACTTC | CASSLTGGHGEQYF | NA | TRBV5-5 | NA | TRBJ2-7
TGTGCCAGCAGTTACTCGAGACCCGCACCCTACGAGCAGTACTTC | CASSYSRPAPYEQYF | NA | TRBV6-5 | NA | TRBJ2-7
TGTGCCAGCTCACCATTTCAGGGATACGAGCAGTACTTC | CASSPFQGYEQYF | once | TRBV18 | NA | TRBJ2-7
TGTGCCAGCAGTCCCCGTAGGGGCGGTTCACCCCTCCACTTT | CASSPRRGGSPLHF | NA | TRBV27 | NA | TRBJ1-6
TGTGCCAGCAGTGATGCGTCTAACTATGGCTACACCTTC | CASSDASNYGYTF | NA | TRBV2 | NA | TRBJ1-2
TGTGCCACCGGCGGCCTCGCCGGCTACACCTTC | CATGGLAGYTF | NA | TRBV12-3/TRBV12-4 | NA | TRBJ1-2
TGTGCCATCAGTGACCGGGACAGTAACTATGGCTACACCTTC | CAISDRDSNYGYTF | NA | TRBV10-3 | TRBD1 | TRBJ1-2
TGCAGCGTTGCGAGGGGCAACACTGAAGCTTTCTTT | CSVARGNTEAFF | NA | TRBV29-1 | NA | TRBJ1-1
TGTGCCACCAGTAAACAGGGGAGCTCCTACAATGAGCAGTTCTTC | CATSKQGSSYNEQFF | NA | TRBV24-1 | TRBD1 | TRBJ2-1
TGTGCCAGCAGCTTAGGAGGGGGGCTTCACGAAAAACTGTTTTTT | CASSLGGGLHEKLFF | NA | TRBV7-9 | NA | TRBJ1-4
TGTGCCAGCAGTGAAATGAACGTCCAAGAGACCCAGTACTTC | CASSEMNVQETQYF | NA | TRBV2 | NA | TRBJ2-5
TGTGCCAGCAGCTTTGCGAAGAACACTGAAGCTTTCTTT | CASSFAKNTEAFF | NA | TRBV7-2 | NA | TRBJ1-1
TGTGCCAGCAGAAATGGGTATAGCGGTGACTACGAGCAGTACTTC | CASRNGYSGDYEQYF | NA | TRBV5-6 | NA | TRBJ2-7
TGCGCCAGCAGCTTGTCTTCCAGACCCTACAATGAGCAGTTCTTC | CASSLSSRPYNEQFF | NA | TRBV5-1 | NA | TRBJ2-1